This T cell receptor beta chain appears in the sequencing data of a study of blood T cell repertoires in COVID-19. In the study overall: COVID-19 samples from acute and convalescent phases originated in the United States, Italy and Spain. Sample material is recorded as cDNA or gDNA derived from T cells, B-cell-depleted T cells, or PBMCs.

The CDR3 spans 16 residues. The ends were cut back, 3 bases at V and 2 bases at J, with 17 bases in the middle. From germline, CDR1 is ENHRY and CDR2 SYGVKD. Authors' data handling: It was from reference gene primer amplification that nucleated cell counts were estimated. TCRdb keeps only in-frame clones here, not all; method: immunoSEQ multiplex PCR. Clone size and V and J calls were adopted from that table, with D and trimming inferred from the DNA. The sample shows 110,000 to 150,000 clones, around 90% of them seen only once. The TCR originated in a woman aged 80 or over with acute or convalescent COVID-19. The V call is TRBV10-3, the J call TRBJ2-7; D may be TRBD1 (5 bases). Material: peripheral blood. CDR3 in amino acids: CAISDPQGRTTYEQYF. The CDR3 DNA reads TGTGCCATCAGTGATCCTCAAGGCCGGACAACCTACGAGCAGTACTTC.